The table lists the clone carrying this TCR beta chain with a few counts. Treatment in this sample: preoperative locoregional IRX-2 cytokine immunotherapy. Patients received preoperative, locoregional IRX-2 cytokine immunotherapy in a phase Ib study. Sequencing used immunoSEQ multiplex PCR; TCRdb keeps in-frame clones, though not all of them. The sample includes about 27,000 clones, 75% to 80% of them seen just once. The sample comes from a study of preoperative IRX-2 immunotherapy in early breast cancer. Trimming left V 4 bases short and J 0 bases short, with 10 bases between. Germline V lookup: CDR1 WSHSY, CDR2 SAAADI. CDR3 length: 15 residues.

Material: lymph node tissue, obtained before IRX-2 immunotherapy. The TCR comes from a human donor with breast cancer. The rearrangement links TRBV10-2 to TRBJ1-5; D is unclear. This chain's CDR3 is CASSGTRGSNQPQHF. In DNA form, the CDR3 reads TGCGCCAGCAGTGGGACCCGGGGTAGCAATCAGCCCCAGCATTTT.